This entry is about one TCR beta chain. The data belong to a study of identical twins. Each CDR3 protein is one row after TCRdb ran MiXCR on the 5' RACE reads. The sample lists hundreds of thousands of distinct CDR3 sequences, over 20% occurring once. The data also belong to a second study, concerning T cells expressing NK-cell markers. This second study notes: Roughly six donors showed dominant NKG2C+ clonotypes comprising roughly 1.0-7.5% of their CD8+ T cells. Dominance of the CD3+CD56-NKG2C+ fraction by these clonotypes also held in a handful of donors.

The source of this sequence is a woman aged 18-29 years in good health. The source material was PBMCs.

The CDR3 loop is CSARGTPDEQFF. The CDR3 DNA reads as TGCAGTGCTAGAGGAACGCCCGATGAGCAGTTCTTC. The chain couples TRBV20-1 to TRBJ2-1; D unresolved. The germline V and J ends were trimmed by 1 base and 8 bases, with 9 bases remaining between them. Per the germline V gene, CDR1 is DFQATT and CDR2 is SNEGSKA (reference sequence). The CDR3 covers 12 residues.